These T cell receptor beta chains were read from a single sample in a study of T-cell reconstitution after alpha-beta-depleted transplantation in children. TCRdb used MiXCR to reprocess the PCR reads, holding one entry per CDR3 protein. The repertoire holds hundreds of thousands of distinct CDR3 sequences, with under 15% as singletons. The sequencing used PBMCs, collected before TCRalphabeta/CD19-depleted stem cell transplant. The receptors come from a girl aged 2-10 years with congenital amegakaryocytic thrombocytopenia, due to receive a stem cell transplant. The CDR3 runs from the conserved cysteine through the conserved F or W. Fields, in order: clone size, D gene, V gene, J gene, CDR3 protein, CDR3 DNA. The D gene is left open where the match is weak. The size of a clone is reported for some rows only, either as once, few or many, or as a class for expanded clones.

>NA|NA|TRBV3-1|TRBJ2-1
CASSQDLGATQAFF
TGTGCCAGCAGCCAAGATCTGGGAGCCACCCAAGCGTTCTTC
>NA|TRBD2|TRBV6-2/TRBV6-3|TRBJ2-7
CASSYRALSGRETDEQYF
TGTGCCAGCAGTTACCGAGCCCTTAGCGGGAGGGAGACAGACGAGCAGTACTTC
>many|NA|TRBV12-3/TRBV12-4|TRBJ1-2
CASSWARGYTF
TGTGCCAGCAGTTGGGCGAGGGGCTACACCTTC
>NA|NA|TRBV20-1|TRBJ2-7
CSAFKETGQYF
TGCAGTGCCTTCAAGGAAACTGGGCAGTACTTC
>NA|NA|TRBV7-9|TRBJ2-7
CASSTTPSYEQYF
TGTGCCAGCAGCACAACCCCCTCCTACGAGCAGTACTTC
>few|TRBD2|TRBV15|TRBJ2-2
CATSRGGFRDPVATGELFF
TGTGCCACCAGCCGGGGGGGATTCCGGGACCCCGTTGCCACCGGGGAGCTGTTTTTT
>few|NA|TRBV3-1|TRBJ2-5
CASSQVWGSQETQYF
TGTGCCAGCAGCCAAGTTTGGGGTAGCCAAGAGACCCAGTACTTC
>many|NA|TRBV28|TRBJ2-3
CASRTGDTQYF
TGTGCCAGCAGGACTGGCGATACGCAGTATTTT
>many|NA|TRBV5-1|TRBJ2-1
CASSPRGGTYNEQFF
TGCGCCAGCAGCCCCAGGGGGGGTACCTACAATGAGCAGTTCTTC
>NA|NA|TRBV7-8|TRBJ2-2
CASSPGYPGELFF
TGTGCCAGCAGCCCCGGGTACCCCGGGGAGCTGTTTTTT
>few|TRBD2|TRBV3-1|TRBJ2-7
CASNSVGLAGIYEQYF
TGTGCCAGCAATTCCGTAGGTCTAGCGGGGATCTACGAGCAGTACTTC
>many|TRBD1|TRBV20-1|TRBJ1-1
CSASKGQGNIEAFF
TGCAGTGCTAGTAAGGGACAGGGGAACATCGAAGCTTTCTTT
>few|TRBD2|TRBV3-1|TRBJ2-1
CASSLIAGVPEEQFF
TGTGCCAGCAGCCTAATAGCGGGAGTGCCGGAGGAGCAGTTCTTC
>many|NA|TRBV29-1|TRBJ1-4
CSGGTEEKLFF
TGCAGCGGGGGGACGGAGGAAAAACTGTTTTTT
>NA|NA|TRBV20-1|TRBJ2-5
CSARDPWGRSETQYF
TGCAGTGCTAGAGATCCCTGGGGGCGTTCAGAGACCCAGTACTTC
>many|NA|TRBV5-1|TRBJ2-2
CASSLAGARTGELFF
TGCGCCAGCAGCTTGGCAGGGGCGCGAACCGGGGAGCTGTTTTTT
>NA|NA|TRBV11-2|TRBJ2-5
CASSLGSVSETQYF
TGTGCCAGCAGCTTGGGTAGCGTAAGTGAGACCCAGTACTTC
>few|NA|TRBV5-1|TRBJ2-1
CASSFRRLVQPGEQFF
TGCGCCAGCAGCTTCCGTCGCCTAGTGCAGCCGGGTGAGCAGTTCTTC
>many|NA|TRBV5-6|TRBJ2-3
CASSLVGQAGDTQYF
TGTGCCAGCAGCTTGGTAGGCCAGGCTGGAGATACGCAGTATTTT
>NA|NA|TRBV10-3|TRBJ2-3
CAIMEGHSTDTQYF
TGTGCCATTATGGAGGGCCATAGCACAGATACGCAGTATTTT
>few|NA|TRBV24-1|TRBJ2-3
CATSEPGPTPGADTQYF
TGTGCCACCAGTGAACCCGGGCCCACACCCGGAGCAGATACGCAGTATTTT
>few|NA|TRBV5-1|TRBJ1-4
CASSIRGPGPPLSTNEKLFF
TGCGCCAGCAGCATAAGGGGCCCGGGGCCCCCGCTGTCAACTAATGAAAAACTGTTTTTT
>few|TRBD2|TRBV20-1|TRBJ2-7
CSAIGPGGPPYEQYF
TGCAGTGCTATAGGACCGGGAGGGCCCCCCTACGAGCAGTACTTC
>many|NA|TRBV5-1|TRBJ2-1
CASSLADGRYNEQFF
TGCGCCAGCAGCTTGGCCGATGGGCGCTACAATGAGCAGTTCTTC
>few|NA|TRBV5-1|TRBJ2-5
CASSLASWGPQETQYF
TGCGCCAGCAGCTTGGCCAGCTGGGGCCCGCAAGAGACCCAGTACTTC
>many|TRBD2|TRBV20-1|TRBJ2-7
CSASGASGSYEQYF
TGCAGTGCTAGTGGGGCTAGCGGCTCCTACGAGCAGTACTTC
>few|TRBD2|TRBV20-1|TRBJ2-7
CSAPQTSGSSYEQYF
TGCAGTGCTCCCCAGACTAGCGGGAGCTCCTACGAGCAGTACTTC
>NA|TRBD2|TRBV5-1|TRBJ2-1
CASSQGLAEPDEQFF
TGCGCCAGCAGCCAAGGACTAGCCGAGCCCGATGAGCAGTTCTTC